What follows are 3 T cell receptor beta chains derived from one specimen sequenced in a study of blood T cell repertoires in COVID-19. Sequenced by immunoSEQ multiplex PCR; TCRdb stores in-frame clones only, minus some. The data contain roughly 240,000 clones, roughly 82% of them singletons. Material: PBMCs or T cells enriched from blood (not recorded which). These receptors were collected from a woman between 50 and 59 years old who had recovered from COVID-19.

The chain couples TRBV30 to TRBJ1-2; no firm D call. Trimming shortened V by 4 bases and J by 4 bases, and 19 bases separated the two germline ends. This CDR3 has 15 amino acids. Germline CDR1 is GTSNPN and CDR2 is SVGIG (reference sequence). The CDR3 spells CAWMFIPTGAYGYTF. CDR3 in DNA: TGTGCCTGGATGTTCATCCCCACGGGTGCCTATGGCTACACCTTC. Looking up the rest from reference TRBV30 and TRBJ1-2 gives the full variable domain: SQTIHQWPATLVQPVGSPLSLECTVEGTSNPNLYWYRQAAGRGLQLLFYSVGIGQISSEVPQNLSASRPQDRQFILSSKKLLLSDSGFYLCAWMFIPTGAYGYTFGSGTRLTVV.

This clone was seen once. The V call is TRBV28, the J call TRBJ1-1, with 8 bases identical to TRBD1. Germline V CDR1 and CDR2: MDHEN, SYDVKM. The CDR3 is 14 residues long. Losses at the gene ends were 4 bases for V and 2 bases for J; bases not matched to a gene: 3. The CDR3 reads CASSSGTGNTEAFF. The CDR3, as DNA: TGTGCCAGCAGTTCCGGGACAGGAAACACTGAAGCTTTCTTT.

The V and J genes are TRBV5-4 and TRBJ1-5, with TRBD1 matching over 8 bases. The CDR3 has 17 residues. V gave up 3 bases and J gave up 0 bases; unmatched junction bases: 8. From germline, CDR1 is SGHNT and CDR2 YYREEE (reference sequence). The CDR3: CASSYHETGVSNQPQHF. DNA of the CDR3: TGTGCCAGCAGCTACCACGAGACAGGGGTTAGCAATCAGCCCCAGCATTTT.